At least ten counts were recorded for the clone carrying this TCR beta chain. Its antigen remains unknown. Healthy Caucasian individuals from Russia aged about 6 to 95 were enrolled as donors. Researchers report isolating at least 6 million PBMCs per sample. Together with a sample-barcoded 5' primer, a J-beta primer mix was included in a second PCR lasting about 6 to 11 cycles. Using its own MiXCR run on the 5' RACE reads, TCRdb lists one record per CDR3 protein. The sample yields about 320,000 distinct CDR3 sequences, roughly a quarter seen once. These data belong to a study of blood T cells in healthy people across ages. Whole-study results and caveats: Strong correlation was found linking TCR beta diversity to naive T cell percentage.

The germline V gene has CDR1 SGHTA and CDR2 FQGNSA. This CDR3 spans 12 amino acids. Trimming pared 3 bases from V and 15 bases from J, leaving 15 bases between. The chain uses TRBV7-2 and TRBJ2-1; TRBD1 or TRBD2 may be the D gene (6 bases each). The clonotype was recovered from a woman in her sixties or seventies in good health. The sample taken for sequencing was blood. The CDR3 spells CASSFGRGELFF. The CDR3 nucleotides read TGTGCCAGCAGCTTCGGAAGGGGGGAGTTGTTCTTC.